This TCR beta chain was documented in a study of OX40 agonist ivuxolimab in advanced cancers. Study-level findings and limits: Average numbers of expanded clones were greater in CD8+ T cells than in CD4+.

Clones were sequenced by immunoSEQ multiplex PCR, and TCRdb holds only the in-frame ones, with some missing. The repertoire holds roughly 77,000 clones, with 85% to 95% as singletons. As concerns this clone: Its target is unknown.

The J segment lost 2 bases and the V segment lost 2 bases, leaving 7 bases of the junction unmatched. The CDR3 sequence is 17 residues long. CDR1 and CDR2 from the germline V gene are SGHRS and YFSETQ. The source material was CD4+ or CD8+ T cells sorted from blood, sampled in a trial of the OX40 agonist ivuxolimab. This receptor was taken from an adult with an advanced solid tumor such as melanoma, head and neck, liver or kidney cancer. This chain uses TRBV5-1 with TRBJ2-4, with 10 bases aligning to TRBD1. CDR3 bases: TGCGCCAGCAGCTTCCCCGGACAGGGGGTTTCCAAAAACATTCAGTACTTC. Its protein product is CASSFPGQGVSKNIQYF.